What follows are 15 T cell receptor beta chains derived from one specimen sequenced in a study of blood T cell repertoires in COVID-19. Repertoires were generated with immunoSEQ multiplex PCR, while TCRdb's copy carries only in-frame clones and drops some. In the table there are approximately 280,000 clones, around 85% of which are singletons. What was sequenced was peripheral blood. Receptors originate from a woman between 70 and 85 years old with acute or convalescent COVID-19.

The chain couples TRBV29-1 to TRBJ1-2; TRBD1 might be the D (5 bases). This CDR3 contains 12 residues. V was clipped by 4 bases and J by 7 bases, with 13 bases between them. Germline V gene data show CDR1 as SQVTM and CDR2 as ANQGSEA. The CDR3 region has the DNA TGCAGCGTTGGTAAAGGGGCTGGTGGCTACACCTTC. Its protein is CSVGKGAGGYTF. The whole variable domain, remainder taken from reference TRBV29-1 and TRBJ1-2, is SAVISQKPSRDICQRGTSLTIQCQVDSQVTMMFWYRQQPGQSLTLIATANQGSEATYESGFVIDKFPISRPNLTFSTLTVSNMSPEDSSIYLCSVGKGAGGYTFGSGTRLTVV.

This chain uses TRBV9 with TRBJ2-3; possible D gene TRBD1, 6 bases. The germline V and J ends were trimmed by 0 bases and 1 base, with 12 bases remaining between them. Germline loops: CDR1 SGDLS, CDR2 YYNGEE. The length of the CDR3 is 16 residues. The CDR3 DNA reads TGTGCCAGCAGCGTAGGGGTGGCAGGGGGCACAGATACGCAGTATTTT. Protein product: CASSVGVAGGTDTQYF.

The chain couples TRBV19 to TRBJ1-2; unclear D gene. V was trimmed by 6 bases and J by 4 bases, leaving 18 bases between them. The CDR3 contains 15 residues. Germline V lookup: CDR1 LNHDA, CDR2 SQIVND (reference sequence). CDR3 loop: CASRRSVSGLYGYTF. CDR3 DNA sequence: TGTGCCAGTAGGCGATCGGTCTCCGGACTCTATGGCTACACCTTC.

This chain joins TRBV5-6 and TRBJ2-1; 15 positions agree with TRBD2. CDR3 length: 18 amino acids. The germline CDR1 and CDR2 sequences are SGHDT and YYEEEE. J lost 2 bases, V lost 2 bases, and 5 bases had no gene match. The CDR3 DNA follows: TGTGCCAGCAGCTTACCCGGGACTAGCGGGGGGCCCTACAATGAGCAGTTCTTC. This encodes CASSLPGTSGGPYNEQFF.

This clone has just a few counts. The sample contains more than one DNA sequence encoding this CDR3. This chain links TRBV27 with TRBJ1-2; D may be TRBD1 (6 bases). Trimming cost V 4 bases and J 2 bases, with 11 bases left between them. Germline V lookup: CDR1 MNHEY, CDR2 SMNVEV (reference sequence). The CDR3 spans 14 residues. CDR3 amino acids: CASSSGQGNYGYTF. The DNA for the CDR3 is TGTGCCAGCAGTTCGGGGCAGGGGAACTATGGCTACACCTTC.

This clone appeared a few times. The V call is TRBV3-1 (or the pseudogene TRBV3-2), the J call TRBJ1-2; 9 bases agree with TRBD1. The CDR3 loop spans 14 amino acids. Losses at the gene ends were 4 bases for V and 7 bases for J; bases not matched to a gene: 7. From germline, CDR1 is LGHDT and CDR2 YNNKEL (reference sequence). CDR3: CASSPGTGLRGYTF. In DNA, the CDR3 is TGTGCCAGCAGCCCGGGGACAGGGCTTCGTGGCTACACCTTC.

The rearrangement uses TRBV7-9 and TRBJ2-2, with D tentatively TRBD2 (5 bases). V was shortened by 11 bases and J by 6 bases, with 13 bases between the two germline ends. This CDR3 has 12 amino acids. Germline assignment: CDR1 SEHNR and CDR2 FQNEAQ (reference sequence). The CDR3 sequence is CAASEGSGELFF. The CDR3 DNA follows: TGTGCCGCATCAGAGGGATCCGGGGAGCTGTTTTTT.

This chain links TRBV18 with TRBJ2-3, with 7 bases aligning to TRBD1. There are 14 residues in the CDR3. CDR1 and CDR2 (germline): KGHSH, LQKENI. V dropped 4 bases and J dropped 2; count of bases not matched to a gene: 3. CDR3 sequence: CASSQDRNTDTQYF. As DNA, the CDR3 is TGTGCCAGCTCACAGGACAGGAACACAGATACGCAGTATTTT.

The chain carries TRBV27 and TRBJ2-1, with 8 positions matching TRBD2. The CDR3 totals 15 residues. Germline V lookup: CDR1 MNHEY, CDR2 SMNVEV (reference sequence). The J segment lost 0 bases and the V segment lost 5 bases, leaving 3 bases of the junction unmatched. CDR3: CASSLSGGSYNEQFF. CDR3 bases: TGTGCCAGCAGTCTGAGCGGGGGCTCCTACAATGAGCAGTTCTTC.

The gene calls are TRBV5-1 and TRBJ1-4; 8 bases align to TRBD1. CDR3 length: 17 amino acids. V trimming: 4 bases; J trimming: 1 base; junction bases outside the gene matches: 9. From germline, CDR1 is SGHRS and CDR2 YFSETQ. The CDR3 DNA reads TGCGCCAGCAGCCGATTAACAGGGGGGCTAACTAATGAAAAACTGTTTTTT. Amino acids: CASSRLTGGLTNEKLFF.

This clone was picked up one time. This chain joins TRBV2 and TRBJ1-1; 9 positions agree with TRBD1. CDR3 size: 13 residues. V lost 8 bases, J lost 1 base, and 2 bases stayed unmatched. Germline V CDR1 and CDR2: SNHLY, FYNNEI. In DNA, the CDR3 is TGTGCCAGCCCGGGACAGGGGAACACTGAAGCTTTCTTT. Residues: CASPGQGNTEAFF.

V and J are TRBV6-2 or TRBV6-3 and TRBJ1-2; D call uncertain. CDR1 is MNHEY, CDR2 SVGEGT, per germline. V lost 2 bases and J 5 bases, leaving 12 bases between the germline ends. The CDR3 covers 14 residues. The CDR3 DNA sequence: TGTGCCAGCAGTTACCGGCGACACGAGTATGGCTACACCTTC. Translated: CASSYRRHEYGYTF.

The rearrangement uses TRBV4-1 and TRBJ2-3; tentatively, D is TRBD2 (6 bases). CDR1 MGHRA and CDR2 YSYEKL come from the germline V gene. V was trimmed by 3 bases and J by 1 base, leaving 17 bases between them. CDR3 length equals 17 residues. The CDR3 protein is CASSQLALGLGTDTQYF. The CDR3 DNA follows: TGCGCCAGCAGCCAGCTCGCCTTGGGACTCGGCACAGATACGCAGTATTTT.

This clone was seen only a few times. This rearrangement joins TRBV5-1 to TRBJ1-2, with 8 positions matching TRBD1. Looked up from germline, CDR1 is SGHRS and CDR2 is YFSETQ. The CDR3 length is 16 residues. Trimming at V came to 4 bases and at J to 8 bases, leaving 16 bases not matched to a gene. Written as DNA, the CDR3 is TGCGCCAGCAGCGGCGGGGACAGGCGCCCCGGGGAAGGCTACACCTTC. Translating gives CASSGGDRRPGEGYTF.

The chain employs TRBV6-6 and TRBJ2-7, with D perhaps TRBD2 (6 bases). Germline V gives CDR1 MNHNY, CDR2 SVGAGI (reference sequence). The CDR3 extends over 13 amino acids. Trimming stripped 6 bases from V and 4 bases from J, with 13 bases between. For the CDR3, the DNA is TGTGCCAGCAGCCTCGGGACTTTTTACGAGCAGTACTTC. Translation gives CASSLGTFYEQYF.